This is a list of T cell receptor beta chains from one sample in a study of blood T cell repertoires in COVID-19. TCRdb's table, derived via immunoSEQ multiplex PCR, lists solely in-frame clones and lacks some. The data show 290,000 or so clones, around nine tenths seen once. The sequencing sample was made of PBMCs or T cells enriched from blood (not recorded which). These receptors were taken from a woman in her 30s who had recovered from COVID-19. The CDR3 runs from the conserved cysteine through the conserved F or W. The D gene is left open where the match is weak. Some rows have no size entry. The others give once, few or many, or a class for an expanded clone.

size | J | V | D | CDR3 | DNA
. | TRBJ2-7 | TRBV13 | TRBD1 | CASSFGTGGSYEQYF | TGTGCCAGCAGCTTCGGGACAGGGGGCTCCTACGAGCAGTACTTC
. | TRBJ2-2 | TRBV7-6 | . | CASSLGAENTGELFF | TGTGCCAGCAGCCTTGGGGCAGAGAACACCGGGGAGCTGTTTTTT
. | TRBJ1-6 | TRBV30 | . | CAWGPGPLHF | TGTGCCTGGGGGCCTGGCCCCCTCCACTTT
. | TRBJ2-7 | TRBV28 | TRBD1 | CASSLKTGGFFF | TGTGCCAGCAGTTTGAAAACAGGGGGCTTCTTCTTC
once | TRBJ1-1 | TRBV7-9 | . | CASLGVNTEAFF | TGTGCCAGCCTAGGGGTGAACACTGAAGCTTTCTTT
. | TRBJ2-7 | TRBV25-1 | TRBD1 | CASSEYGTAFDEQYF | TGTGCCAGCAGTGAATATGGGACAGCTTTTGACGAGCAGTACTTC
. | TRBJ2-3 | TRBV19 | . | CASSIANGDTDTQYF | TGTGCCAGTAGTATAGCAAACGGGGACACAGATACGCAGTATTTT
. | TRBJ1-5 | TRBV4-1 | . | CASSQASGPQHF | TGCGCCAGCAGCCAAGCCTCGGGGCCCCAGCATTTT
. | TRBJ1-6 | TRBV7-2 | . | CASSPLGDFSYNSPLHF | TGTGCCAGCAGCCCCCTGGGGGACTTCTCCTATAATTCACCCCTCCACTTT
. | TRBJ2-7 | TRBV13 | . | CASSLGRQEFYEQYF | TGTGCCAGCAGCTTGGGGAGACAGGAATTCTACGAGCAGTACTTC
. | TRBJ2-1 | TRBV2 | TRBD2 | CASSVYVGTSALSNNEQFF | TGTGCCAGCAGTGTGTATGTAGGGACTAGCGCCCTAAGTAACAATGAGCAGTTCTTC
. | TRBJ2-5 | TRBV4-2 | . | CASSPLQGTLQETQYF | TGTGCCAGCAGCCCCCTACAGGGTACTTTACAAGAGACCCAGTACTTC
. | TRBJ2-1 | TRBV6-5 | TRBD2 | CASSPQLANNEQFF | TGTGCCAGCAGTCCCCAACTAGCGAACAATGAGCAGTTCTTC
once | TRBJ2-5 | TRBV12-3/TRBV12-4 | TRBD1 | CASSFDRGETQYF | TGTGCCAGCAGTTTTGACAGGGGGGAGACCCAGTACTTC
. | TRBJ2-1 | TRBV14 | . | CASSQPSRDSNNEQFF | TGTGCCAGCAGCCAACCCAGTAGGGACTCCAACAATGAGCAGTTCTTC
once | TRBJ2-2 | TRBV3-1/TRBV3-2 | TRBD2 | CASSFPPLAGASTGELFF | TGTGCCAGCAGCTTCCCCCCCCTAGCGGGAGCAAGCACCGGGGAGCTGTTTTTT
. | TRBJ2-7 | TRBV19 | . | CASSFGAEQYF | TGTGCCAGTAGTTTCGGAGCCGAGCAGTACTTC
once | TRBJ1-4 | TRBV10-3 | TRBD1 | CAISDEREGGKEKLFF | TGTGCCATCAGCGACGAGAGGGAAGGGGGCAAGGAAAAACTGTTTTTT
. | TRBJ2-3 | TRBV5-6 | TRBD2 | CASSFFPGLANTDTQYF | TGTGCCAGCAGCTTTTTCCCGGGACTAGCGAACACAGATACGCAGTATTTT
. | TRBJ2-7 | TRBV6-5 | TRBD1 | CASNQMGTGGYEQYF | TGTGCCAGCAATCAAATGGGGACAGGGGGCTACGAGCAGTACTTC
. | TRBJ1-5 | TRBV7-9 | TRBD1 | CASSTDRVSNQPQHF | TGTGCCAGCAGCACGGACAGGGTGAGCAATCAGCCCCAGCATTTT
. | TRBJ2-7 | TRBV6-2/TRBV6-3 | . | CASSYSSQGHEQYF | TGTGCCAGCAGTTACTCGTCGCAGGGGCACGAGCAGTACTTC
. | TRBJ2-3 | TRBV9 | TRBD2 | CASSAMASGPGDTQYF | TGTGCCAGCAGCGCGATGGCTAGCGGCCCCGGAGATACGCAGTATTTT
. | TRBJ1-1 | TRBV9 | TRBD1 | CASSETGQGANTEAFF | TGTGCCAGCAGCGAGACGGGACAGGGGGCAAACACTGAAGCTTTCTTT
once | TRBJ2-7 | TRBV13 | . | CASSLRGRLGYEQYF | TGTGCCAGCAGCTTAAGAGGAAGACTAGGCTACGAGCAGTACTTC
. | TRBJ2-1 | TRBV5-5 | TRBD2 | CASSRQFQRGVNEQFF | TGTGCCAGCAGCAGGCAGTTCCAGCGGGGGGTCAATGAGCAGTTCTTC
. | TRBJ2-1 | TRBV6-5 | . | CASRSGQGRYNEQFF | TGTGCCAGCAGGTCTGGGCAGGGGCGATACAATGAGCAGTTCTTC
. | TRBJ2-1 | TRBV30 | TRBD2 | CAWSPSGSYNEQFF | TGTGCCTGGAGCCCTAGCGGAAGTTACAATGAGCAGTTCTTC
. | TRBJ1-5 | TRBV19 | . | CASSNTGVSNQPQHF | TGTGCCAGTAGTAATACAGGTGTCAGCAATCAGCCCCAGCATTTT
. | TRBJ2-1 | TRBV27 | . | CASSLTGSSYNEQFF | TGTGCCAGCAGTTTAACCGGTAGCTCCTACAATGAGCAGTTCTTC
. | TRBJ2-7 | TRBV10-3 | TRBD2 | CAISELAGGPYEQYF | TGTGCCATCAGTGAACTAGCGGGAGGGCCCTACGAGCAGTACTTC
. | TRBJ2-1 | TRBV19 | TRBD2 | CASSILGLAGVYNEQFF | TGTGCCAGTAGTATCCTCGGACTAGCGGGAGTATACAATGAGCAGTTCTTC
. | TRBJ1-1 | TRBV27 | . | CASSWAGAGTEAFF | TGTGCCAGCAGTTGGGCTGGGGCGGGGACTGAAGCTTTCTTT
once | TRBJ2-2 | TRBV3-1/TRBV3-2 | . | CASSPPYTGELFF | TGTGCCAGCAGCCCCCCATACACCGGGGAGCTGTTTTTT
. | TRBJ1-2 | TRBV28 | TRBD1 | CASTPGGGLNYGYTF | TGTGCCAGCACCCCGGGAGGGGGCCTAAACTATGGCTACACCTTC
. | TRBJ2-1 | TRBV13 | TRBD2 | CASSTRTRSDNEQFF | TGTGCCAGCAGCACAAGGACTAGATCTGACAATGAGCAGTTCTTC
. | TRBJ1-5 | TRBV27 | TRBD1 | CASSPRQGNQPQHF | TGTGCCAGCAGTCCCCGACAGGGTAATCAGCCCCAGCATTTT
. | TRBJ2-7 | TRBV4-3 | TRBD2 | CASSQDWVRRGSYEQYF | TGCGCCAGCAGCCAAGATTGGGTTCGGCGGGGGAGCTACGAGCAGTACTTC
. | TRBJ1-5 | TRBV19 | TRBD1 | CASSIGTGATDSNQPQHF | TGTGCCAGTAGTATTGGGACAGGGGCTACGGATAGCAATCAGCCCCAGCATTTT
. | TRBJ2-2 | TRBV19 | TRBD1 | CASSTGQLANTGELFF | TGTGCCAGTAGTACGGGACAGCTTGCGAACACCGGGGAGCTGTTTTTT
. | TRBJ1-1 | TRBV11-3 | . | CASSLVNSERAFF | TGTGCCAGCAGCTTAGTGAATAGCGAGAGAGCTTTCTTT
. | TRBJ1-2 | TRBV10-1 | TRBD1 | CARHKGTEDGYTF | TGCGCCAGGCACAAAGGGACAGAAGATGGCTACACCTTC